This T cell receptor (beta chain) was documented in a study of shared clonotypes between healthy human individuals. Every donor, a Caucasian adult, lived in Nashville, Tennessee. Genomic DNA, for the unsorted samples, came from around 90 million PBMCs. V gave up 2 bases and J gave up 4 bases; unmatched junction bases: 11. The germline V gene encodes CDR1 LNHDA and CDR2 SQIVND (reference sequence). The CDR3 extends over 17 amino acids. Generated by immunoSEQ multiplex PCR, the TCRdb table keeps only in-frame clones and is missing some. The sample yields hundreds of thousands of clones, roughly 77% seen once.

Sequenced sample: PBMCs. The source is a woman aged 40 to 49 in good health. Some clones in this sample may be carry-over from other donors' samples. The V gene is TRBV19, the J gene TRBJ1-1; 9 bases map to TRBD1. CDR3 DNA sequence: TGTGCCAGTAGTATAACAGGGGGCAGGACAATATTCACTGAAGCTTTCTTT. Translated: CASSITGGRTIFTEAFF.